The next 18 T cell receptor beta chains were all read from a single sample in a study of cytomegalovirus exposure and HLA in healthy donors. Sequencing was performed with immunoSEQ multiplex PCR; in TCRdb, only in-frame clones are kept and a portion is missing. This table has tens of thousands of clones, around 92% appearing once. Sequencing was done on a sample of PBMCs. All receptors derive from a young woman in good health and CMV-seronegative.

The V gene is TRBV28, the J gene TRBJ2-5; 7 bases are shared with TRBD2. The CDR3 loop spans 16 amino acids. Germline V gives CDR1 MDHEN, CDR2 SYDVKM. The trim removed 4 bases at V and 5 bases at J, leaving 13 bases unmatched. The CDR3 DNA sequence: TGTGCCAGCAGTTCCACCGCGGGGGATTTGGTTGAGACCCAGTACTTC. As protein: CASSSTAGDLVETQYF.

The rearrangement joins TRBV6-5 to TRBJ1-5; 7 bases are a match to TRBD1. Germline V gives CDR1 MNHEY, CDR2 SVGAGI. Trimming at V came to 6 bases and at J to 7 bases, leaving 9 bases not matched to a gene. This CDR3 is built from 14 residues. The CDR3 DNA follows: TGTGCCAGCAGCCGGGACCAAGGGGGCCAGCCCCAGCATTTT. It codes for CASSRDQGGQPQHF.

The chain combines TRBV5-8 with TRBJ2-1; TRBD2 matches 8 bases. Unmatched junction bases numbered 6, after V lost 0 bases and J lost 7 bases. The CDR3 sequence is 15 residues long. Germline values: CDR1 SGHTS, CDR2 YDEGEE. The CDR3 DNA reads TGTGCCAGCAGCTTGGCACAGCGGGAGACTAATGAGCAGTTCTTC. Amino acids: CASSLAQRETNEQFF.

V usage is TRBV19 and J usage is TRBJ2-1; D ambiguous. Germline CDR1 reads LNHDA; CDR2 reads SQIVND (reference sequence). The CDR3 spans 14 residues. V was pared by 0 bases and J by 9 bases, with 12 bases between. CDR3 sequence: CASSIDFYRVEQFF. The CDR3 nucleotides read TGTGCCAGTAGTATAGATTTCTATCGCGTTGAGCAGTTCTTC.

The table lists this clone with a count of one. V gene TRBV5-1 combines with J gene TRBJ2-3; the match to TRBD1 covers 7 bases. Germline CDR1 is SGHRS and CDR2 is YFSETQ. V gave up 4 bases and J gave up 0 bases; unmatched junction bases: 8. This CDR3 contains 16 residues. The CDR3 coding sequence is TGCGCCAGCAGCGCAACAGGGGTTTTTAGCACAGATACGCAGTATTTT. Translated: CASSATGVFSTDTQYF.

The chain has TRBV6-1 and TRBJ2-7, with TRBD2 matching 9 bases. CDR1 MNHNS and CDR2 SASEGT come from the germline V gene. The CDR3 runs 15 residues. Trimming at V came to 4 bases and at J to 4 bases, leaving 8 bases not matched to a gene. The DNA of the CDR3 is TGTGCCAGCAGTGTGGCTAGCGGGGAAGGGTACGAGCAGTACTTC. Protein sequence: CASSVASGEGYEQYF.

Here the CDR3 reads CASSFAGGVGETQYF. The CDR3 nucleotides are TGTGCCAGCAGCTTCGCCGGGGGGGTTGGGGAGACCCAGTACTTC. The chain uses TRBV7-2 and TRBJ2-5; 8 positions agree with TRBD2. This CDR3 comprises 15 residues. Germline assignment: CDR1 SGHTA and CDR2 FQGNSA. V was clipped by 3 bases and J by 5 bases; unmatched bases: 8.

The V call is TRBV29-1, the J call TRBJ2-7, with 8 nucleotides matching TRBD1. The CDR3 runs 15 residues. The junction had 5 bases not matched to a gene; V was cut back by 1 base and J by 0 bases. The V gene's germline CDR1 is SQVTM and CDR2 ANQGSEA. The CDR3 is CSVEVRQGLSYEQYF. The DNA for the CDR3 is TGCAGCGTTGAAGTCAGACAGGGGCTCTCCTACGAGCAGTACTTC.

The rearrangement links TRBV27 to TRBJ2-3; 7 nucleotides line up with TRBD2. With 7 bases clipped from V and 5 bases from J, the junction kept 15 bases outside the gene matches. Germline CDR1 reads MNHEY; CDR2 reads SMNVEV (reference sequence). The CDR3 is 16 amino acids. The CDR3 sequence: CASIPFAGVSGDTQYF. The CDR3 nucleotides are TGTGCCAGCATCCCCTTTGCGGGAGTCTCGGGAGATACGCAGTATTTT.

CDR3 nucleotides: TGTGCCAGCAGTTACTCATACGGGAGCAATCAGCCCCAGCATTTT. Its protein product is CASSYSYGSNQPQHF. The chain uses TRBV6-5 and TRBJ1-5; D gene unclear. Deletions cut 0 bases from V and 1 base from J, with 7 bases between. Per germline, CDR1 MNHEY and CDR2 SVGAGI. This CDR3 is 15 amino acids long.

The chain carries TRBV7-8 and TRBJ2-2, with TRBD1 matching over 9 bases. The germline CDR1 and CDR2 sequences are SGHVS and FQNEAQ. This CDR3 is 15 amino acids long. Trimming cost V 6 bases and J 7 bases; bases outside gene matches: 9. The CDR3 sequence: CASRYRGRLHGELFF. Here the CDR3 DNA reads TGTGCCAGCAGATACAGGGGGCGCTTACACGGGGAGCTGTTTTTT.

This clone came up many times. The chain carries TRBV28 and TRBJ1-4; TRBD1 matches at 12 bases. Germline V lookup: CDR1 MDHEN, CDR2 SYDVKM. CDR3 length: 16 amino acids. The junction had 5 bases not matched to a gene; V was cut back by 2 bases and J by 7 bases. CDR3 in amino acids: CASSLGTGGLSEKLFF. In DNA form, the CDR3 reads TGTGCCAGCAGTTTAGGGACAGGGGGCCTGAGTGAAAAACTGTTTTTT.

The gene calls are TRBV30 and TRBJ2-7, with 7 bases lining up with TRBD2. The CDR3 loop spans 15 amino acids. Looked up from germline, CDR1 is GTSNPN and CDR2 is SVGIG (reference sequence). Trimming cost V 2 bases and J 5 bases; bases outside gene matches: 12. The CDR3 nucleotides are TGTGCCTGGAGTTTGGGGGGGAAGATGCGCGACGAGCAGTACTTC. Its translation is CAWSLGGKMRDEQYF. The variable domain in full, completed from reference TRBV30 and TRBJ2-7, reads SQTIHQWPATLVQPVGSPLSLECTVEGTSNPNLYWYRQAAGRGLQLLFYSVGIGQISSEVPQNLSASRPQDRQFILSSKKLLLSDSGFYLCAWSLGGKMRDEQYFGPGTRLTVT.

J is TRBJ2-7 and V is TRBV27; 9 bases match TRBD1. Losses at the gene ends were 6 bases for V and 3 bases for J; bases not matched to a gene: 12. This CDR3 has 16 residues. Germline lookup yields CDR1 MNHEY and CDR2 SMNVEV (reference sequence). CDR3 nucleotides: TGTGCCAGCAGATTACTAGGACAGGGGATTAACTACGAGCAGTACTTC. Amino acid sequence: CASRLLGQGINYEQYF.

This rearrangement joins TRBV29-1 to TRBJ2-3; 7 positions agree with TRBD1. Trimming cost V 5 bases and J 4 bases; bases outside gene matches: 6. The CDR3 is 13 amino acids. The germline V gene has CDR1 SQVTM and CDR2 ANQGSEA. Written as DNA, the CDR3 is TGCAGCGTTAACAGAGGGGGCGCAGATACGCAGTATTTT. This sequence encodes CSVNRGGADTQYF.

The rearrangement links TRBV28 to TRBJ2-5; 10 bases align to TRBD2. CDR1 is MDHEN, CDR2 SYDVKM, per germline. Germline trimming cut 3 bases from V and 5 bases from J; bases unmatched to any gene: 9. This CDR3 is built from 16 residues. The CDR3 sequence is CASSLFLAGGGETQYF. CDR3 in DNA: TGTGCCAGCAGTTTGTTTTTAGCGGGGGGTGGGGAGACCCAGTACTTC.

V usage is TRBV4-2 and J usage is TRBJ1-2, with TRBD1 matching over 7 bases. This CDR3 is built from 20 residues. The V and J ends lost 1 base and 5 bases, in that order; junction bases with no gene match: 22. The germline gives CDR1 LGHNA, CDR2 YNFKEQ. The CDR3 is CASSQVNLVRRGALGYGYTF. The DNA of the CDR3 is TGTGCCAGCAGCCAAGTAAATTTGGTTCGCAGGGGGGCCCTCGGGTATGGCTACACCTTC.

V is TRBV7-2 and J is TRBJ2-7, with D perhaps matching TRBD2 (6 bases). V was trimmed by 4 bases and J by 5 bases, leaving 12 bases between them. The CDR3 contains 13 residues. CDR1 SGHTA and CDR2 FQGNSA come from the germline V gene. CDR3 sequence (DNA): TGTGCCAGCAGCTGGTTGGGGGGAGACGAGCAGTACTTC. It translates to CASSWLGGDEQYF.